This passage covers 3 T cell receptor beta chains from one sample sequenced in a study of shared clonotypes between healthy human individuals. Assay: immunoSEQ multiplex PCR; the TCRdb copy retains only in-frame clones and omits some. The sample includes approximately 2.4 million clones, nearly 97% of them seen just once. Sequenced input: naive CD4+ T cells sorted from blood. The subset is: CD45RA+ positively selected. Receptor source: a man younger than 35 in good health.

The J gene is TRBJ2-7, the V gene TRBV5-8; D may be TRBD2 (5 bases). Germline-derived CDR1 and CDR2 are SGHTS and YDEGEE. The ends were cut back, 0 bases at V and 2 bases at J, with 9 bases in the middle. The CDR3 is made up of 14 amino acids. The CDR3 here is CASSLESGAYEQYF. The CDR3 nucleotides read TGTGCCAGCAGCTTGGAGTCCGGGGCCTACGAGCAGTACTTC. Supplemented by reference TRBV5-8 and TRBJ2-7, the full variable domain reads EAGVTQSPTHLIKTRGQQATLRCSPISGHTSVYWYQQALGLGLQFLLWYDEGEERNRGNFPPRFSGRQFPNYSSELNVNALELEDSALYLCASSLESGAYEQYFGPGTRLTVT.

The rearrangement uses TRBV6-6 and TRBJ1-2; weak D call: TRBD1 (6 bases). The V and J ends lost 7 bases and 3 bases respectively, with 12 bases between them. Germline V lookup: CDR1 MNHNY, CDR2 SVGAGI (reference sequence). The CDR3 consists of 13 residues. For the CDR3, the DNA is TGTGCCAGCATAACGGGACAACACTATGGCTACACCTTC. This encodes CASITGQHYGYTF.

The genes are TRBV30 and TRBJ2-2; D is undetermined. V lost 5 bases and J lost 4, with 8 bases in between. This CDR3 region has 12 residues. Germline assignment: CDR1 GTSNPN and CDR2 SVGIG (reference sequence). The DNA of the CDR3 is TGTGCCTGGGGCCTGGCCACCGGGGAGCTGTTTTTT. It encodes CAWGLATGELFF.